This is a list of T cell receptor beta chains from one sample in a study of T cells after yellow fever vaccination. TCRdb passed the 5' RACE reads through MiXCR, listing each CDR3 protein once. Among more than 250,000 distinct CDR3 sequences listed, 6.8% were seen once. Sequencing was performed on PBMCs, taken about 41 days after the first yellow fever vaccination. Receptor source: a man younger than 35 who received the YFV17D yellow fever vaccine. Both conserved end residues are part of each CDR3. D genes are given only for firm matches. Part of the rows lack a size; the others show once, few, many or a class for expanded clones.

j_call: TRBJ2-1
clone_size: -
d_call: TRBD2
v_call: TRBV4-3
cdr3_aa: CASSQGSGVYNEQFF
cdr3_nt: TGCGCCAGCAGCCAAGGTAGCGGGGTCTACAATGAGCAGTTCTTC

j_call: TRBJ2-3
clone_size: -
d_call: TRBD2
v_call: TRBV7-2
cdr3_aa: CASSPERGGTDTQYF
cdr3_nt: TGTGCCAGCAGCCCGGAGCGGGGAGGCACAGATACGCAGTATTTT

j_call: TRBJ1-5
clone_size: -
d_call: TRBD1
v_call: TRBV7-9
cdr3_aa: CASSLTGGENQPQHF
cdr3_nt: TGTGCCAGCAGCTTGACAGGGGGCGAGAATCAGCCCCAGCATTTT

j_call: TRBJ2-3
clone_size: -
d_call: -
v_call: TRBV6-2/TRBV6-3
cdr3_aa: CASSYPSRDPSTDTQYF
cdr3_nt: TGTGCCAGCAGTTACCCTAGCAGGGATCCTAGCACAGATACGCAGTATTTT

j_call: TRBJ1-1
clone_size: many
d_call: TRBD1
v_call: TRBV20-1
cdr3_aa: CSARDLLLQGPWTEAFF
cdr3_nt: TGCAGTGCTAGAGATCTCCTTCTACAGGGGCCGTGGACTGAAGCTTTCTTT

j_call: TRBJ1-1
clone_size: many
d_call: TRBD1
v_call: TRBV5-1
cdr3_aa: CASSLQGGFTEAFF
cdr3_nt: TGCGCCAGCAGCCTACAGGGGGGGTTCACTGAAGCTTTCTTT

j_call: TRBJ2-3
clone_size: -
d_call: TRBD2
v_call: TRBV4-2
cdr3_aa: CASSPETLLAGATDTQYF
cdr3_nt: TGTGCCAGCAGCCCTGAGACCTTACTAGCGGGCGCCACAGATACGCAGTATTTT

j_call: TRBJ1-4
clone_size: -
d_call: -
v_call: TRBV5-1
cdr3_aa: CASSNGQPNEKLFF
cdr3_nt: TGCGCCAGCAGTAATGGACAGCCCAATGAAAAACTGTTTTTT

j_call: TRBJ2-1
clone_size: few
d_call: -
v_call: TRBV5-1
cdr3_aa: CASSYPRDLGPNEQFF
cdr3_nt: TGCGCCAGCAGCTACCCCCGGGACCTTGGCCCCAATGAGCAGTTCTTC

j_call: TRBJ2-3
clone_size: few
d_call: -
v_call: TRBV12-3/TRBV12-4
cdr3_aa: CASSPNLPSAQYF
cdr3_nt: TGTGCCAGCAGTCCCAATTTGCCATCGGCGCAGTATTTT

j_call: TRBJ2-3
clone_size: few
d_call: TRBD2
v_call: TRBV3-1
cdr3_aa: CASSQGLSSGGADTQYF
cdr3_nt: TGTGCCAGCAGCCAAGGATTGTCCAGCGGGGGGGCAGATACGCAGTATTTT

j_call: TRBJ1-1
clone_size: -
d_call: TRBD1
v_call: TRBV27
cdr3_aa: CASRKLDRGAKDEAFF
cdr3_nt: TGTGCCAGCAGAAAACTGGACAGGGGAGCTAAAGATGAAGCTTTCTTT

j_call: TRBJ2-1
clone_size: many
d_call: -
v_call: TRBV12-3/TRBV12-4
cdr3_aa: CASSFKGGQSNEQFF
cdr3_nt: TGTGCCAGCAGTTTCAAAGGGGGGCAGTCGAATGAGCAGTTCTTC

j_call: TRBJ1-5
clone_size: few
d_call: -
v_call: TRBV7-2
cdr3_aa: CASSPRAVGNGQPQHF
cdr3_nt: TGTGCCAGCAGCCCCCGGGCAGTAGGGAACGGCCAGCCCCAGCATTTT

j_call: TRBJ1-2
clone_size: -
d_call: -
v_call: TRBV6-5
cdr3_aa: CASSYSTGLQGYTF
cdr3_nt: TGTGCCAGCAGTTACTCGACGGGCCTTCAAGGCTACACCTTC

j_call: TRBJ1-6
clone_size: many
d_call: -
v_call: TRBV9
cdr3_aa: CASSAQGYGNSPLHF
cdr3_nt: TGTGCCAGCAGCGCACAGGGATATGGGAATTCACCCCTCCACTTT

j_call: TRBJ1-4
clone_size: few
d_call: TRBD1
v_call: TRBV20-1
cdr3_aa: CSATIQGEKLFF
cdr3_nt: TGCAGTGCCACCATACAGGGGGAAAAACTGTTTTTT

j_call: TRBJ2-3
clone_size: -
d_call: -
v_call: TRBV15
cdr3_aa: CATSRGVGVSTDTQYF
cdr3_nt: TGTGCCACCAGCAGGGGAGTTGGGGTTAGCACAGATACGCAGTATTTT

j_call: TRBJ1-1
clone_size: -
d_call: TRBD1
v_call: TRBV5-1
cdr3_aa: CASRAYFFGTGRTSEGTEAFF
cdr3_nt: TGCGCCAGCAGAGCGTACTTCTTCGGGACAGGACGAACTAGTGAGGGGACTGAAGCTTTCTTT

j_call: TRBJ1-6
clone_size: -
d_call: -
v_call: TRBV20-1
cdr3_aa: CSASLVGIADNSPLHF
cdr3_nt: TGCAGTGCTAGTTTGGTCGGGATTGCCGATAATTCACCCCTCCACTTT

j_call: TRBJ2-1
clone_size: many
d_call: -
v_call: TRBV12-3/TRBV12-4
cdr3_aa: CASSTALGTSNEQFF
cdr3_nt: TGTGCCAGCAGCACTGCCCTAGGGACCTCCAATGAGCAGTTCTTC

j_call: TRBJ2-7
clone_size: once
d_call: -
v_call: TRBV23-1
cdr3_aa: CASSYRKGSHEQYF
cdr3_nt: TGCGCCAGCAGTTATAGGAAAGGGAGCCACGAGCAGTACTTC

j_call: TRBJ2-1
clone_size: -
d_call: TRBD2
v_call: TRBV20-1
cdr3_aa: CSALGGGASDEQFF
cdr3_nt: TGCAGTGCTCTAGGCGGGGGGGCCTCCGATGAGCAGTTCTTC

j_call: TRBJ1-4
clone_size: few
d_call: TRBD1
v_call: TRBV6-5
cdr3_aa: CASSYVGTGKKLFF
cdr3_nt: TGTGCCAGCAGTTACGTCGGGACAGGAAAAAAACTGTTTTTT

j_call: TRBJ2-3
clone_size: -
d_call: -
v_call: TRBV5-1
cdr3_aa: CASTRGGTDTQYF
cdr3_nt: TGCGCCAGCACCAGGGGCGGTACAGATACGCAGTATTTT

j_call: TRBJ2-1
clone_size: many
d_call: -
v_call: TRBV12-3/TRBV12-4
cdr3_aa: CASSLNLNEQFF
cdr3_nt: TGTGCCAGCAGTTTAAATCTCAATGAGCAGTTCTTC

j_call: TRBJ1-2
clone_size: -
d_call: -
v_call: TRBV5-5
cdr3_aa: CASSLGRVGGYTF
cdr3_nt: TGTGCCAGCAGCTTGGGGAGGGTAGGAGGCTACACCTTC

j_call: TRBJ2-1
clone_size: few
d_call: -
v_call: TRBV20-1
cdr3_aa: CSAVYNEQFF
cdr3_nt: TGCAGTGCAGTTTACAATGAGCAGTTCTTC

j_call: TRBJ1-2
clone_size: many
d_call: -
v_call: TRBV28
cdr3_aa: CATHSPGAYGYTF
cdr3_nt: TGTGCCACCCACTCTCCCGGGGCTTATGGCTACACCTTC

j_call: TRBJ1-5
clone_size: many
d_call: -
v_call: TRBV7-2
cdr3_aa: CASSLYGADQPQHF
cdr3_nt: TGTGCCAGCAGCTTATACGGGGCGGATCAGCCCCAGCATTTT

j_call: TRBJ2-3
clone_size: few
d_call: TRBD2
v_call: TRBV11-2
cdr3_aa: CASSSGLASGGGTDTQYF
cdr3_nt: TGTGCCAGCAGCTCTGGACTTGCTAGCGGGGGGGGCACAGATACGCAGTATTTT

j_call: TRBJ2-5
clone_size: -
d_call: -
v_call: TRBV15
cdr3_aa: CATSRGGEQETQYF
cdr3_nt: TGTGCCACCAGCAGAGGTGGGGAACAAGAGACCCAGTACTTC